This T cell receptor beta chain comes out of a study of human T cells and chemical hapten exposure. Study details: Patients additionally received therapeutic doses of diphenylcyclopropenone on the scalp once a week, and this continued throughout the roughly 22-week study. DPC 0.01% went on the upper back by patch test, with reading at 6 days.

In the library, unique molecular identifiers were attached to individual cDNA molecules. A single record per CDR3 protein comes from TCRdb applying MiXCR to the RACE reads. The sample has nearly 350,000 distinct CDR3 sequences; approximately 6.3% are singletons. Study-wide results and limits: The count of PT1 expanded TCRs correlated positively with patch test score.

As for time point: patch test 1, 2 weeks after DPC sensitization. Treatment in this sample: therapeutic diphenylcyclopropenone sensitization with weekly scalp DPC. CDR1 is LGHNA and CDR2 is YNFKEQ in the germline V gene. Trimming took 1 base from V and 7 from J; bases not matched to a gene: 7. The CDR3 contains 14 residues. There are many counts of this clonotype. Its antigen is unidentified. The input for sequencing was whole blood, taken in connection with sensitization to the hapten diphenylcyclopropenone (DPC). The clonotype comes from a woman under 30 with alopecia areata. Some clones in this sample may be carry-over from other donors' samples. This chain uses TRBV4-2 with TRBJ2-7; 7 bases are a match to TRBD2. CDR3 residues: CASSQVGGVIEQYF. In DNA form, the CDR3 reads TGTGCCAGCAGCCAAGTGGGAGGGGTAATTGAGCAGTACTTC.